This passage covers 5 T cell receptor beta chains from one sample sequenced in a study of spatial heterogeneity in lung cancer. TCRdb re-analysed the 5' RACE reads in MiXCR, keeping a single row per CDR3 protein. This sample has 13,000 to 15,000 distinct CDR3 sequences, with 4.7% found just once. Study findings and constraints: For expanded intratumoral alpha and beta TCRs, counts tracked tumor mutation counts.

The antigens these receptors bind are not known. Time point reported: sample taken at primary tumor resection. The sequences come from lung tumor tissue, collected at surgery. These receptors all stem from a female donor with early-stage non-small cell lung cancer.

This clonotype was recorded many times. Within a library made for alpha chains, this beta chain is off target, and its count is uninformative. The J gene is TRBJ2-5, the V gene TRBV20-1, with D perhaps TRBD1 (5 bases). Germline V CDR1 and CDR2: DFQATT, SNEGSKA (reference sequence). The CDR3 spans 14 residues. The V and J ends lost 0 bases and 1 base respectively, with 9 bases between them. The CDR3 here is CSARDFRVQETQYF. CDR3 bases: TGCAGTGCTAGAGATTTCAGGGTCCAAGAGACCCAGTACTTC.

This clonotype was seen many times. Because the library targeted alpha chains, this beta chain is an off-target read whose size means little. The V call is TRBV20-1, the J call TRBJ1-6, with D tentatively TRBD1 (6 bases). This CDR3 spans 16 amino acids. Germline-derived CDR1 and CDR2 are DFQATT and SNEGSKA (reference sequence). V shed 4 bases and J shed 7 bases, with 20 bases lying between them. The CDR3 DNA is TGCAGTGCTATAAAGGGAGGGGGGGGAAAGAATTCACCCCTCCACTTT. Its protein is CSAIKGGGGKNSPLHF.

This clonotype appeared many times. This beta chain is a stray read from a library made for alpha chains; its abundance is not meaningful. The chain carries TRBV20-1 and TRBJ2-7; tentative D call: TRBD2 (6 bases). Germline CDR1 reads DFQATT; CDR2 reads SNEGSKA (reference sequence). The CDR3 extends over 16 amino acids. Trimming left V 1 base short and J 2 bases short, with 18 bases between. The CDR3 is CSARVAALPQPYEQYF. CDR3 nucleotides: TGCAGTGCTAGAGTAGCGGCCTTGCCACAACCCTACGAGCAGTACTTC.

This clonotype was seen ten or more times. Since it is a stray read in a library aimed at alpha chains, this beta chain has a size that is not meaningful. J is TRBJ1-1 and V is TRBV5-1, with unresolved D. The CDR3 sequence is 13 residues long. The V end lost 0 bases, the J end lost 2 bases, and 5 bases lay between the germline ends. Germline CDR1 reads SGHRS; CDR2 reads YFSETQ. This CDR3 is CASSLGANTEAFF. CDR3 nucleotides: TGCGCCAGCAGCTTGGGTGCCAACACTGAAGCTTTCTTT.

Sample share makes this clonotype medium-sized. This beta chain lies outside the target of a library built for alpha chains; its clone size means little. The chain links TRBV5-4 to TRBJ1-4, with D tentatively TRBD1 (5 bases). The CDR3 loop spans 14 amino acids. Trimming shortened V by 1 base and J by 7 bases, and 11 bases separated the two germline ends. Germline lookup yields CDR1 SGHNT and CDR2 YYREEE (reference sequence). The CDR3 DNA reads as TGTGCCAGCAGCTTGAAAGGGGAAGGTGAAAAACTGTTTTTT. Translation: CASSLKGEGEKLFF.